This TCR beta chain is drawn from a study of tumor-infiltrating lymphocytes in primary liver carcinoma (TCRdb year 2017). With regard to the full study: The five patients, three men and two women aged 30 to 69 years, had hepatocellular carcinoma (four) or combined HCC and intrahepatic cholangiocarcinoma (one). Tumors of the five patients were stage T1-T3 N0M0 with maximum diameters of roughly 4.2 to 11 cm. Each sample produced about 3.5 to 8 million productive TCRbeta reads, and read depth showed no significant difference between tissue types. The study combined TCRbeta repertoire sequencing, expression microarrays and whole-exome sequencing across five regions of each liver tumor, with adjacent normal tissue and blood. TCRbeta repertoire sequencing covered 35 specimens from 5 patients: 25 tumor regions, 5 adjacent noncancerous liver tissues and 5 peripheral blood samples. To link TCRbeta repertoire diversity to the local molecular phenotype, the approximately 23 tumor region samples were profiled with Agilent mRNA microarrays. High reproducibility was observed for the technical replicate repertoires, with mean shared-clone rates approximately 0.92 and correlation coefficients above 0.98.

Total RNA and DNA were co-extracted from around 18-30 mg of bulk tissue with the AllPrep DNA/RNA mini kit, without cell sorting. Four or five patients with histopathologically diagnosed primary liver carcinoma underwent surgical resection in China between November 2015 and 2016. At the time of sampling, the patients had chronic HBV infection and had not received any treatment. Each tumor was sampled at five spatially separated regions: the superior, inferior, left-lateral and right-lateral poles and the tumor centre. Histological examination found more than 90% viable tumor cells in every tumor sample. Each fresh piece of tumor and adjacent tissue was cut in two, with one half stored in RNAlater at -80 degrees C and the other half sent for histology. Summary of the overall study and its limitations: Because only the TCR beta chain was sequenced and unpaired alpha chains were not captured, true repertoire diversity is likely underestimated. Just about 7-25% of top clones turned up in all five regions of a tumor, which suggests spatial heterogeneity among tumor-infiltrating T cells. Consistent with antigen-driven expansion, pairs of tumor regions showed higher repertoire overlap (mean around 36%) than either tumor-adjacent pairs (approximately 17%) or tumor-blood pairs (roughly 14%). With just four to six patients in the study, the authors point out that the findings should be validated in a larger study. Because the samples were bulk and unsorted, CD4+ and CD8+ T cell repertoires could not be compared. A significantly larger repertoire fraction was made up by the top 250 clones in tumors than in blood (p = 0.039).

Turning to this clonotype: The clone's antigen remains unknown. One base away lies a much larger clone, so this may be a sequencing read error.

The germline V gene (reference sequence) yields SEHNR for CDR1 and FQNEAQ for CDR2. V loses 7 bases, J loses 1 base, and the germline ends lie 11 bases apart. The CDR3 has 14 amino acids, counting the end cysteine and phenylalanine. Only the CDR3 DNA stays, 42 bases, in frame from base 1. A constant-region primer and ProtoScript II reverse transcriptase were used to reverse-transcribe TCRbeta-specific cDNA from 500 ng total RNA. TCRbeta libraries were built with three nested multiplex PCR rounds, a slightly modified ARM-PCR procedure. Each of the first two PCR rounds ran for about 10 cycles and used multiplex TRBV1-TRBV30 forward primers together with a Cbeta reverse primer. A final 25-cycle PCR with Deep VentR polymerase added sample barcodes and Illumina adapters. Amplicons of 200-500 bp were gel-purified with a QIAquick gel extraction kit before sequencing. TCRbeta amplicons were sequenced on an Illumina HiSeq 2500 with 250-bp paired-end reads. The authors' analysis ran thus. To recover full CDR3 sequences, reads were quality-trimmed using Trimmomatic v0.33 and paired reads were then merged using FLASH v1.2.11. V, D and J germline segments were assigned to the rearranged TCRbeta sequences by MiGEC v1.2.1b. Clonotype statistics and Shannon-Wiener diversity indices were computed with VDJtools v1.0.0. To cut down on sampling bias, every analysis after diversity analysis relied on just the 250 most abundant clonotypes from each sample. TCRdb ran its own pipeline on the public reads, namely fastp trimming at Q25 and MiXCR clone calling, and kept in-frame beta chains. Each record represents a unique CDR3 protein, reported with the most common genes and DNA among its rows. The V and J calls and clone size come from TCRdb's table, not from the authors' own analysis. In all, the sample holds approximately 110,000 distinct CDR3 sequences, and 60% to 75% of those were seen once. The top ten constitute roughly 7.9% of the sample.

This TCR derives from a woman aged 55-70 years with primary liver carcinoma and hepatitis B virus infection. The material sequenced was liver tumor tissue from sampling region 3. The cell subset or site label here, explained by the study, means: tumor region T3, left-lateral pole. The rearrangement joined TRBV7-9 to TRBJ1-5; TRBD1 is perhaps the D gene, given 6 matching bases. The DNA reads TGTGCCAGCAACCCCCAGGGGAGCAATCAGCCCCAGCATTTT. The translation is CASNPQGSNQPQHF.